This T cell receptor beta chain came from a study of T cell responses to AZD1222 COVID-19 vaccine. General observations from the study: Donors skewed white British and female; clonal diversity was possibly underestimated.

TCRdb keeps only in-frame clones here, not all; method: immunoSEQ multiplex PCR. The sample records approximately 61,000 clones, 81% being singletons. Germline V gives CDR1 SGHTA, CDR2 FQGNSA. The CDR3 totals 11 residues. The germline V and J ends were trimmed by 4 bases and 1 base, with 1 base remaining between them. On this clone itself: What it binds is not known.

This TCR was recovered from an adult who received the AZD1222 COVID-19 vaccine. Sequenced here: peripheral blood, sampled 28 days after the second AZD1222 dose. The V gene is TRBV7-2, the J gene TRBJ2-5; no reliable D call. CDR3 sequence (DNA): TGTGCCAGCAGCTCCCAAGAGACCCAGTACTTC. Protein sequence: CASSSQETQYF.